What follows are 13 T cell receptor beta chains derived from one specimen sequenced in a study of blood T cell repertoires in COVID-19. Using immunoSEQ multiplex PCR, the repertoire was profiled, and TCRdb retains in-frame clones only, with some absent. The profile covers fewer than 350,000 clones, with around nine tenths appearing a single time and 5.5% to 7% taken by the ten largest. The sample comprised PBMCs or T cells enriched from blood (not recorded which). The receptors come from a woman in her 40s who had recovered from COVID-19.

This clone showed up just once. The J gene is TRBJ1-4, the V gene TRBV7-2; the D is unclear. Trimming cost V 5 bases and J 7 bases, with 11 bases left between them. The CDR3 is 13 amino acids. CDR1 SGHTA and CDR2 FQGNSA come from the germline V gene. CDR3 DNA: TGTGCCAGCAGCCAAAATCCAGTTGAAAAACTGTTTTTT. This encodes CASSQNPVEKLFF.

This rearrangement joins TRBV20-1 to TRBJ2-1; 11 bases align to TRBD2. Unmatched junction bases numbered 5, after V lost 3 bases and J lost 4 bases. Germline CDR1 is DFQATT and CDR2 is SNEGSKA (reference sequence). The CDR3 is made up of 15 amino acids. DNA of the CDR3: TGCAGTGCTAGTGGACTAGCGGGCAAGTACAATGAGCAGTTCTTC. It encodes CSASGLAGKYNEQFF.

This chain connects TRBV24-1 to TRBJ1-1; possible D gene TRBD1, 5 bases. Looked up from germline, CDR1 is KGHDR and CDR2 is SFDVKD. V was trimmed by 2 bases and J by 3 bases, leaving 6 bases between them. The CDR3 contains 13 residues. DNA of the CDR3: TGTGCCACCAGTGATTGGGGGGACACTGAAGCTTTCTTT. Translating it yields CATSDWGDTEAFF.

CDR3 amino acids: CASSIGGQGKVGGYTF. The CDR3 DNA sequence: TGTGCCAGCAGCATCGGCGGACAGGGGAAGGTCGGTGGCTACACCTTC. The genes are TRBV7-2 and TRBJ1-2; 9 nucleotides align to TRBD1. The CDR3 is 16 amino acids. Unmatched junction bases numbered 14, after V lost 5 bases and J lost 7 bases. Germline loops: CDR1 SGHTA, CDR2 FQGNSA.

This clone was observed a handful of times. This chain connects TRBV5-4 to TRBJ2-2; TRBD2 might be the D (5 bases). Germline V gene data show CDR1 as SGHNT and CDR2 as YYREEE (reference sequence). The CDR3 covers 15 residues. Deletions cut 0 bases from V and 1 base from J, with 7 bases between. CDR3 region: CASSLGGGNTGELFF. The CDR3 DNA is TGTGCCAGCAGCTTGGGAGGAGGGAACACCGGGGAGCTGTTTTTT. Drawing the rest from reference TRBV5-4 and TRBJ2-2, the complete variable domain is ETGVTQSPTHLIKTRGQQVTLRCSSQSGHNTVSWYQQALGQGPQFIFQYYREEENGRGNFPPRFSGLQFPNYSSELNVNALELDDSALYLCASSLGGGNTGELFFGEGSRLTVL.

This chain joins TRBV7-2 and TRBJ2-7, with TRBD2 matching 9 bases. The CDR3 extends over 14 amino acids. CDR1 is SGHTA, CDR2 FQGNSA, per germline. Trimming at V came to 8 bases and at J to 6 bases, leaving 11 bases not matched to a gene. The CDR3 protein is CASGFGTSLFEQYF. CDR3 nucleotide sequence: TGTGCCAGCGGTTTTGGGACTAGCCTCTTCGAGCAGTACTTC.

The rearrangement links TRBV4-2 to TRBJ1-4; D remains ambiguous. Deletions cut 1 base from V and 8 bases from J, with 14 bases between. The CDR3 sequence is 15 residues long. Germline values: CDR1 LGHNA, CDR2 YNFKEQ. The CDR3 loop reads CASSQGTLREEKLFF. The CDR3 nucleotides read TGTGCCAGCAGCCAAGGAACACTAAGAGAAGAAAAACTGTTTTTT.

The chain employs TRBV7-2 and TRBJ2-1, with 9 positions matching TRBD2. CDR1 and CDR2 (germline): SGHTA, FQGNSA. CDR3 length: 14 amino acids. V dropped 4 bases and J dropped 7; count of bases not matched to a gene: 5. CDR3 nucleotide sequence: TGTGCCAGCAGCTCGGGACTAGCTAGGAATGAGCAGTTCTTC. As protein: CASSSGLARNEQFF.

The gene calls are TRBV7-2 and TRBJ1-6, with D tentatively TRBD1 (5 bases). The V gene lost 1 base and the J gene lost 5 bases, with 9 bases spanning the gap. CDR1 and CDR2 from the germline V gene are SGHTA and FQGNSA. The CDR3 runs to 15 residues. The CDR3 loop is CASSLGSGNNSPLHF. CDR3 nucleotides: TGTGCCAGCAGCTTAGGGTCAGGGAATAATTCACCCCTCCACTTT.

The DNA of the CDR3 is TGTGCCAGCAGGGGTACGGGAGCTACAGATACGCAGTATTTT. Translation gives CASRGTGATDTQYF. The V and J genes are TRBV28 and TRBJ2-3; D is possibly TRBD2 (6 bases). Deletions cut 6 bases from V and 3 bases from J, with 13 bases between. Germline V gene sequence: CDR1 MDHEN, CDR2 SYDVKM. The length of the CDR3 is 14 residues.

The CDR3 region is CASSLAKNSKSYGYTF. CDR3 bases: TGTGCCAGCAGCTTGGCCAAAAATAGCAAATCCTATGGCTACACCTTC. The rearrangement links TRBV5-4 to TRBJ1-2; D is unresolved. The CDR3 is 16 amino acids. CDR1 SGHNT and CDR2 YYREEE come from the germline V gene (reference sequence). Trimming pared 0 bases from V and 4 bases from J, leaving 16 bases between.

This clone came up a few times. J is TRBJ2-2 and V is TRBV28; a possible D gene is TRBD1 (5 bases). V dropped 6 bases and J dropped 6 bases, with 14 bases sitting between them. This CDR3 region has 14 residues. Germline values: CDR1 MDHEN, CDR2 SYDVKM. For the CDR3, the DNA is TGTGCCAGCAGCCCTACGACAGTCGCCGGGGAGCTGTTTTTT. It yields the protein CASSPTTVAGELFF.

The table lists this clone with a count of one. The chain combines TRBV3-1 (or the pseudogene TRBV3-2) with TRBJ2-5, with TRBD2 matching 10 bases. V shed 0 bases and J 5 bases; nucleotides not matched to a gene: 9. In germline, CDR1 is LGHDT, CDR2 YNNKEL (reference sequence). This CDR3 contains 17 residues. The CDR3 loop is CASSQDASGRGRETQYF. Written as DNA, the CDR3 is TGTGCCAGCAGCCAAGATGCTAGCGGGAGAGGGAGGGAGACCCAGTACTTC.